This T cell receptor beta chain was recorded in a study of blood T cell repertoires in COVID-19. Study details: There were acute and convalescent COVID-19 samples, and they came from the United States, Italy and Spain. T cells, B-cell-depleted T cells, or PBMCs supplied cDNA or gDNA.

Authors' data handling: Estimation of nucleated cell counts relied on the amplification of reference gene primers. Here immunoSEQ multiplex PCR was the method, and the copy in TCRdb shows in-frame clones only, minus some. The V and J calls and the clone size are those of that table, but D and trimming were determined from the DNA. The sample shows some 26,000 clones, about nine tenths of them seen only once. With 4 bases removed from V and 3 bases from J, the gap between germline ends came to 7 bases. The CDR3 loop spans 13 amino acids. CDR1 and CDR2 (germline): LNHDA, SQIVND (reference sequence). Sequencing was performed on peripheral blood. The source is a woman aged 50 to 60 with active COVID-19. J is TRBJ1-5 and V is TRBV19; D unresolved. The CDR3 loop is CASSTQVNQPQHF. CDR3 DNA sequence: TGTGCCAGTAGTACGCAGGTCAATCAGCCCCAGCATTTT.